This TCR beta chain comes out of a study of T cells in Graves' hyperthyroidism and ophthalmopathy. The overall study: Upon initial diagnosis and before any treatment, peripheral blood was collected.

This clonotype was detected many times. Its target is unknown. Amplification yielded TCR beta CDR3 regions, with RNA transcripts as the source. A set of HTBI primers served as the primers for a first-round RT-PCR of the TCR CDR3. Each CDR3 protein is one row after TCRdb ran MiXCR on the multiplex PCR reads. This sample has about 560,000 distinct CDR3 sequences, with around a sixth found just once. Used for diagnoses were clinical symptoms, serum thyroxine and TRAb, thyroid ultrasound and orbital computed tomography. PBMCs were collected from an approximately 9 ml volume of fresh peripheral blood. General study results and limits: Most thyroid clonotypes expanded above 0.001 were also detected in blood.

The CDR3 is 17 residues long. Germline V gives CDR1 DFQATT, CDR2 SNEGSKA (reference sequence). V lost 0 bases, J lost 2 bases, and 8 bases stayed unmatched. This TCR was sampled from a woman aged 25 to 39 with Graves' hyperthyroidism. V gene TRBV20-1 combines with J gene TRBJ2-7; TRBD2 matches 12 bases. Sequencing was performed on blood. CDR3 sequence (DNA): TGCAGTGCTAGAGATTGGCCTAGCGGGAGGGAACCCTACGAGCAGTACTTC. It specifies CSARDWPSGREPYEQYF.